Listed below are T cell receptor beta chains from one sample, sequenced in a study of identical twins. TCRdb processed the 5' RACE reads anew with MiXCR; each CDR3 protein has one entry. The sample holds approximately 210,000 distinct CDR3 sequences; roughly 15% are singletons and the top ten take 35% to 50%. The same specimen was also included in a second study, on T cells expressing NK-cell markers.

The source material was CD8+ T cells sorted from blood. The receptor source for this set is a woman aged 18-30 years in good health. CDR3s include the opening cysteine and the closing phenylalanine or tryptophan. D genes are given only for firm matches. Where a row states a size, it is once, few, many or the class of an expanded clone; other rows omit it.

clone_size	d_call	v_call	j_call	cdr3_aa	cdr3_nt
-	-	TRBV12-3/TRBV12-4	TRBJ2-2	CATPLNTGELFF	TGTGCCACCCCCCTGAACACCGGGGAGCTGTTTTTT
-	-	TRBV6-2/TRBV6-3	TRBJ2-7	CASLLGGSKNEQYF	TGTGCCAGCCTCCTAGGAGGGTCGAAAAACGAGCAGTACTTC
few	TRBD1	TRBV29-1	TRBJ1-4	CSVSGQGNEKLFF	TGCAGCGTTTCCGGACAGGGGAATGAAAAACTGTTTTTT
-	-	TRBV20-1	TRBJ2-7	CSAQDETYEQYF	TGCAGTGCCCAGGACGAAACCTACGAGCAGTACTTC
-	-	TRBV6-1	TRBJ1-2	CASSTGDPSHGYTF	TGTGCCAGCTCGACAGGCGACCCCTCCCATGGCTACACCTTC
few	TRBD1	TRBV4-1	TRBJ2-3	CASSQGQGTTDTQYF	TGCGCCAGCAGCCAAGGACAGGGAACAACGGATACGCAGTATTTT
many	-	TRBV4-1	TRBJ2-7	CASSQALKYEQYF	TGCGCCAGCAGCCAAGCACTGAAGTACGAGCAGTACTTC
few	-	TRBV15	TRBJ1-1	CATSRDGPNTEAFF	TGTGCCACCAGCAGAGATGGGCCGAACACTGAAGCTTTCTTT
-	-	TRBV27	TRBJ2-5	CASSALLSSYQETQYF	TGTGCCAGCAGTGCACTCCTAAGTAGCTACCAAGAGACCCAGTACTTC
-	-	TRBV11-2	TRBJ2-3	CASRWTGLPQYF	TGTGCCAGCAGGTGGACCGGACTCCCGCAGTATTTT
few	-	TRBV29-1	TRBJ1-2	CSVDHSDGGYTF	TGCAGCGTTGACCATTCAGACGGTGGCTACACCTTC
few	-	TRBV5-1	TRBJ1-2	CASSLVTDAYGYTF	TGCGCCAGCAGCTTGGTGACAGATGCCTATGGCTACACCTTC
few	-	TRBV4-1	TRBJ2-3	CASSQPDGTDTQYF	TGCGCCAGCAGCCAACCGGACGGCACAGATACGCAGTATTTT
-	TRBD2	TRBV9	TRBJ2-1	CASSGSGGASYNEQFF	TGTGCCAGCAGCGGTAGCGGGGGGGCCTCCTACAATGAGCAGTTCTTC